One and the same sample provided the 19 T cell receptor beta chains below, sequenced in a study of cytomegalovirus exposure and HLA in healthy donors. Amplification used 60 Vbeta primers and 13 Jbeta primers. Measured with immunoSEQ multiplex PCR; TCRdb has only the in-frame clones, and not every one. The sample lists approximately 85,000 clones, 80% occurring once. Material: PBMCs. The receptor source for this set is a man aged 25-40 years in good health and CMV-seronegative.

V and J are TRBV7-2 and TRBJ2-7; 11 nucleotides align to TRBD2. V dropped 5 bases and J dropped 3; count of bases not matched to a gene: 6. There are 15 residues in the CDR3. CDR1 is SGHTA and CDR2 is FQGNSA in the germline V gene. The CDR3 loop reads CASSRTSGGVYEQYF. The CDR3 region has the DNA TGTGCCAGCAGCCGTACTAGCGGGGGAGTCTACGAGCAGTACTTC.

The chain employs TRBV9 and TRBJ1-4; no clear D gene. Germline V lookup: CDR1 SGDLS, CDR2 YYNGEE. Trimming took 4 bases from V and 0 from J, leaving 4 bases between them. CDR3 size: 13 residues. The CDR3 loop reads CASSRATNEKLFF. The CDR3 nucleotides are TGTGCCAGCAGCCGGGCAACTAATGAAAAACTGTTTTTT. Drawing the rest from reference TRBV9 and TRBJ1-4, the complete variable domain is DSGVTQTPKHLITATGQRVTLRCSPRSGDLSVYWYQQSLDQGLQFLIQYYNGEERAKGNILERFSAQQFPDLHSELNLSSLELGDSALYFCASSRATNEKLFFGSGTQLSVL.

V and J are TRBV7-2 and TRBJ1-1, with 7 bases identical to TRBD1. The CDR3 covers 14 residues. The germline V gene encodes CDR1 SGHTA and CDR2 FQGNSA. After removal of 4 bases from V and 4 bases from J, the junction contained 6 bases not matched to a gene. The CDR3 sequence: CASSSGQRLTEAFF. The CDR3 DNA sequence: TGTGCCAGCAGCTCGGGACAGAGGCTCACTGAAGCTTTCTTT.

J is TRBJ1-6 and V is TRBV28, with 7 bases aligning to TRBD1. V gave up 2 bases and J gave up 5 bases; unmatched junction bases: 9. CDR1 and CDR2 (germline): MDHEN, SYDVKM. This CDR3 is built from 17 residues. Written as DNA, the CDR3 is TGTGCCAGCAGTTTACCGGGAGTCGACAGGGATAATTCACCCCTCCACTTT. Translating it yields CASSLPGVDRDNSPLHF.

CDR3: CSAPGQGARQYF. CDR3 DNA: TGCAGCGCCCCGGGACAGGGGGCCAGGCAGTACTTC. The V gene is TRBV29-1, the J gene TRBJ2-7, with 12 positions matching TRBD1. The CDR3 is made up of 12 amino acids. V dropped 7 bases and J dropped 9; count of bases not matched to a gene: 7. In germline, CDR1 is SQVTM, CDR2 ANQGSEA.

This clone was detected only a few times. The gene calls are TRBV7-6 and TRBJ2-1, with 8 bases lining up with TRBD2. This CDR3 spans 14 amino acids. The trim removed 1 base at V and 8 bases at J, leaving 4 bases unmatched. Germline V lookup: CDR1 SGHVS, CDR2 FNYEAQ. The CDR3 sequence is CASSLGGLADEQFF. In nucleotides, the CDR3 is TGTGCCAGCAGCTTAGGCGGACTAGCCGATGAGCAGTTCTTC.

This chain joins TRBV9 and TRBJ1-5; 8 bases fit TRBD1. CDR3 length: 15 residues. Germline trimming cut 0 bases from V and 4 bases from J; bases unmatched to any gene: 3. The germline CDR1 and CDR2 sequences are SGDLS and YYNGEE. CDR3 residues: CASSVGGQGNQPQHF. The DNA for the CDR3 is TGTGCCAGCAGCGTAGGAGGACAGGGAAATCAGCCCCAGCATTTT.

The chain couples TRBV5-1 to TRBJ2-2; 9 bases map to TRBD1. Unmatched junction bases numbered 9, after V lost 3 bases and J lost 6 bases. The germline V gene encodes CDR1 SGHRS and CDR2 YFSETQ. This CDR3 is built from 16 residues. The CDR3 nucleotides are TGCGCCAGCAGCTCAAGCCGGGACAGGGTCTCCGGGGAGCTGTTTTTT. Its translation: CASSSSRDRVSGELFF.

This chain uses TRBV7-2 with TRBJ1-2; D might be TRBD1 (5 bases). The CDR3 is 15 residues long. Germline assignment: CDR1 SGHTA and CDR2 FQGNSA. The V gene lost 4 bases and the J gene lost 8 bases, with 20 bases spanning the gap. The CDR3 here is CASSYRARQGGGYTF. The DNA for the CDR3 is TGTGCCAGCAGCTATCGAGCGAGGCAGGGTGGCGGCTACACCTTC.

The rearrangement uses TRBV30 and TRBJ2-1; possible D gene TRBD2, 6 bases. Germline V lookup: CDR1 GTSNPN, CDR2 SVGIG (reference sequence). Trimming left V 0 bases short and J 4 bases short, with 13 bases between. The CDR3 is 15 amino acids. The CDR3 spells CAWSVAVGGYNEQFF. The DNA for the CDR3 is TGTGCCTGGAGTGTTGCGGTAGGAGGGTACAATGAGCAGTTCTTC.

This rearrangement joins TRBV5-6 to TRBJ2-5, with D tentatively TRBD1 (6 bases). The V gene's germline CDR1 is SGHDT and CDR2 YYEEEE. V shed 4 bases and J shed 11 bases, with 18 bases lying between them. The CDR3 length is 13 residues. DNA of the CDR3: TGTGCCAGCAGCACCGGGACATTTGGGGAGCAGTACTTC. Amino acid sequence: CASSTGTFGEQYF.

The rearrangement links TRBV10-2 to TRBJ1-4; 9 bases agree with TRBD1. The V gene end was trimmed by 4 bases and the J gene end by 6 bases; junction bases not matched to a gene: 3. This CDR3 region has 14 residues. The germline V gene encodes CDR1 WSHSY and CDR2 SAAADI. The CDR3: CASSVTGGDEKLFF. CDR3 in DNA: TGCGCCAGCAGTGTGACAGGGGGTGATGAAAAACTGTTTTTT.

V is TRBV28 and J is TRBJ2-1, with D possibly TRBD2 on 5 matching bases. The CDR3 runs to 16 residues. Trimming took 6 bases from V and 4 from J, leaving 19 bases between them. In germline, CDR1 is MDHEN, CDR2 SYDVKM. The CDR3 protein is CASSLLALVLYNEQFF. CDR3 sequence (DNA): TGTGCCAGCAGCCTCCTAGCTCTAGTGCTTTACAATGAGCAGTTCTTC.

The chain employs TRBV10-3 and TRBJ2-1; 12 nucleotides line up with TRBD1. The CDR3 runs 15 residues. Losses at the gene ends were 6 bases for V and 4 bases for J; bases not matched to a gene: 4. Germline CDR1 and CDR2: ENHRY and SYGVKD. The CDR3 sequence: CAIRGQGAGYNEQFF. The CDR3 nucleotides are TGTGCCATCAGGGGACAGGGGGCGGGTTACAATGAGCAGTTCTTC.

The chain is built from TRBV10-2 and TRBJ2-2, with TRBD2 matching 11 bases. Germline loops: CDR1 WSHSY, CDR2 SAAADI. The CDR3 length is 15 residues. The junction had 5 bases not matched to a gene; V was cut back by 8 bases and J by 3 bases. CDR3 region: CASASGRKYTGELFF. The CDR3 DNA sequence: TGCGCCAGCGCTAGCGGGAGGAAATACACCGGGGAGCTGTTTTTT.

The genes are TRBV11-3 and TRBJ2-5; 8 bases agree with TRBD1. The germline V gene has CDR1 SGHNT and CDR2 YENEEA. J was trimmed by 1 base and V by 1 base; bases with no gene match: 8. The length of the CDR3 is 17 residues. CDR3 loop: CASSLGGGTGGQETQYF. CDR3 DNA sequence: TGTGCCAGCAGCTTAGGGGGCGGGACAGGTGGCCAAGAGACCCAGTACTTC.

This clone was found a few times. The J gene is TRBJ2-3, the V gene TRBV6-6; TRBD2 is a possible D gene (7 bases). The CDR3 sequence is 15 residues long. Between the trimmed V and J ends, which lost 8 bases and 3 bases, there was a span of 18 bases. Germline V lookup: CDR1 MNHNY, CDR2 SVGAGI (reference sequence). The CDR3 loop reads CASGGWGGETDTQYF. The CDR3, as DNA: TGTGCCAGCGGGGGCTGGGGGGGCGAGACAGATACGCAGTATTTT.

The V call is TRBV4-3, the J call TRBJ1-2; D gene unclear. Trimming shortened V by 5 bases and J by 2 bases, and 12 bases separated the two germline ends. Germline values: CDR1 LGHNA, CDR2 YSLEER. The CDR3 covers 14 residues. CDR3 DNA sequence: TGCGCCAGCAGCTCCTTTACGGGGAACTATGGCTACACCTTC. Its translation: CASSSFTGNYGYTF.

The chain couples TRBV29-1 to TRBJ1-1; 7 positions agree with TRBD1. The CDR3 extends over 16 amino acids. CDR1 SQVTM and CDR2 ANQGSEA come from the germline V gene. The V segment lost 3 bases and the J segment 3 bases; nucleotides outside the gene matches: 13. The CDR3 sequence is CSVDRSGGAQDTEAFF. DNA for the CDR3: TGCAGCGTTGATCGGTCAGGGGGTGCCCAGGACACTGAAGCTTTCTTT.